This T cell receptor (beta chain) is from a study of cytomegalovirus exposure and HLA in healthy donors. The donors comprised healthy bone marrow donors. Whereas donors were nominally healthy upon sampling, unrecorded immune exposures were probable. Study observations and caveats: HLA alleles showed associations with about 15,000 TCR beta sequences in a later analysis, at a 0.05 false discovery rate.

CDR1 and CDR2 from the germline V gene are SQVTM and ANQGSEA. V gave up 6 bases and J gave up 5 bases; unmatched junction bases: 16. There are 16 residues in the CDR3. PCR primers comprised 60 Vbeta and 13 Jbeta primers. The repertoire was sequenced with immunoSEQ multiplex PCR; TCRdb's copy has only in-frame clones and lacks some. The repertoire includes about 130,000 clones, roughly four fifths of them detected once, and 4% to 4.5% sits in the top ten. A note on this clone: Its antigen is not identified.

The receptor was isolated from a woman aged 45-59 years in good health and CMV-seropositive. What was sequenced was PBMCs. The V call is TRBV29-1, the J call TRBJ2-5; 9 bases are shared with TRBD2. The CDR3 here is CSVAQLGGGARETQYF. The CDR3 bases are TGCAGCGTCGCACAACTAGGCGGGGGGGCCAGGGAGACCCAGTACTTC.